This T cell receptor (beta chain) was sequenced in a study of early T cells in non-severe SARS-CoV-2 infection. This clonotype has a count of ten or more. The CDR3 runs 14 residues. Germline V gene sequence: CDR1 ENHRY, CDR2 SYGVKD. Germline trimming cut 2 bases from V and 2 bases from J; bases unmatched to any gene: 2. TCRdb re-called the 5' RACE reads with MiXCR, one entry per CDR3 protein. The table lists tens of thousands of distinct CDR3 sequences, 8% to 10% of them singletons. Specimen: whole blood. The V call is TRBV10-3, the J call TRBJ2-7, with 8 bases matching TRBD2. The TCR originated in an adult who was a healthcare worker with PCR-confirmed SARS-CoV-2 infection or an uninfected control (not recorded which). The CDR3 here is CAISEGGLAYEQYF. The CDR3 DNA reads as TGTGCCATCAGTGAGGGGGGACTAGCCTACGAGCAGTACTTC.